The 21 T cell receptor beta chains below come from one sample, sequenced in a study of T cell changes during pregnancy in multiple sclerosis (dated by TCRdb to between 2017 and 2020). The library came from the immunoSEQ multiplex PCR assay. Sourced from immuneACCESS, this table was stored by TCRdb with only in-frame sequences that have V and J called. A share of the clones is absent; for the studies checked, an unresolved V gene accounts for under half, and the remainder has no known explanation. Across this sample there are some 60,000 clones, with 85% to 95% seen only once. Of the sample, around 1.7% falls within the top ten clones. The material sequenced was peripheral blood, taken after pregnancy. All receptors come from a female donor with multiple sclerosis, enrolled in a pregnancy study.

Judged by abundance, this clone is large. This rearrangement joins TRBV6-4 to TRBJ2-1; TRBD2 is a possible D gene (5 bases). The germline gives CDR1 MRHNA, CDR2 SNTAGT. The CDR3 is 13 residues long. V was clipped by 0 bases and J by 8 bases, with 8 bases between them. The CDR3 bases are TGTGCCAGCAGTGACTCAGGGCGGGATGAGCAGTTCTTC. This gives the protein CASSDSGRDEQFF.

This chain links TRBV29-1 with TRBJ2-7; D is undetermined. The CDR3 runs 13 residues. V lost 5 bases and J lost 2, with 13 bases in between. The germline gives CDR1 SQVTM, CDR2 ANQGSEA. As DNA, the CDR3 is TGCAGCGTTCAAGTCCGCACTACCTACGAGCAGTACTTC. Its protein product is CSVQVRTTYEQYF.

The chain joins TRBV28 to TRBJ2-7; 7 bases match TRBD2. Germline CDR1 is MDHEN and CDR2 is SYDVKM. Trimming at V came to 7 bases and at J to 2 bases, leaving 8 bases not matched to a gene. The CDR3 spans 14 residues. As DNA, the CDR3 is TGTGCCAGCACCCTGGGAGGGACTCCCTACGAGCAGTACTTC. Its translation is CASTLGGTPYEQYF.

J is TRBJ2-1 and V is TRBV28; D remains ambiguous. Germline CDR1 MDHEN, CDR2 SYDVKM. The CDR3 loop spans 12 amino acids. The germline V and J ends were trimmed by 7 bases and 8 bases, with 12 bases remaining between them. The CDR3 reads CASTSRRYEQFF. DNA of the CDR3: TGTGCCAGCACCTCTAGACGGTATGAGCAGTTCTTC.

The CDR3 loop reads CASRRASGNTGELFF. In DNA, the CDR3 is TGTGCCAGCAGAAGGGCTAGCGGAAACACCGGGGAGCTGTTTTTT. The rearrangement links TRBV9 to TRBJ2-2; TRBD2 matches 7 bases. This CDR3 has 15 residues. The J segment lost 2 bases and the V segment lost 5 bases, leaving 6 bases of the junction unmatched. Germline V gives CDR1 SGDLS, CDR2 YYNGEE.

The V and J genes are TRBV6-6 and TRBJ2-3; D uncertain. In germline, CDR1 is MNHNY, CDR2 SVGAGI (reference sequence). Trimming took off 2 bases at V and 8 bases at J, with 5 bases between the two ends. This CDR3 spans 11 amino acids. As DNA, the CDR3 is TGTGCCAGCAGTTACACGGTTACGCAGTATTTT. Translated, it gives CASSYTVTQYF.

The rearrangement joins TRBV7-9 to TRBJ2-1; no clear D gene. Per the germline V gene, CDR1 is SEHNR and CDR2 is FQNEAQ (reference sequence). V lost 1 base, J lost 8 bases, and 12 bases lay in between. The CDR3 consists of 14 residues. CDR3 protein: CASSLVLAFHEQFF. CDR3 in DNA: TGTGCCAGCAGCTTAGTTCTCGCGTTCCATGAGCAGTTCTTC.

The chain recombines TRBV9 with TRBJ2-2; D perhaps matches TRBD2 (6 bases). CDR1 SGDLS and CDR2 YYNGEE come from the germline V gene. Deletions cut 5 bases from V and 6 bases from J, with 11 bases between. The CDR3 sequence is 13 residues long. As DNA, the CDR3 is TGTGCCAGCAGGGGAGGCGGGGCCGGGGAGCTGTTTTTT. Its translation is CASRGGGAGELFF.

The CDR3 bases are TGTGCCAGCAGCTCCGGACTAGCTTCTTCGGACGAGCAGTACTTC. It specifies CASSSGLASSDEQYF. The V gene is TRBV7-3, the J gene TRBJ2-7; TRBD2 matches 8 bases. Germline CDR1 SGHTA, CDR2 FQGTGA. The J segment lost 5 bases and the V segment lost 4 bases, leaving 10 bases of the junction unmatched. This CDR3 comprises 15 residues.

The chain links TRBV30 to TRBJ2-3; D uncertain. V lost 7 bases to trimming and J lost 3 bases, with 14 bases between them. CDR3 size: 13 residues. The germline V gene encodes CDR1 GTSNPN and CDR2 SVGIG (reference sequence). DNA of the CDR3: TGTGCCTATAATCGGAGAGGAACAGATACGCAGTATTTT. As protein: CAYNRRGTDTQYF.

V is TRBV27 and J is TRBJ2-2; 16 bases are shared with TRBD2. Trimming removed 6 bases from V and 7 bases from J; junction bases left unmatched: 5. Looked up from germline, CDR1 is MNHEY and CDR2 is SMNVEV (reference sequence). The CDR3 loop spans 16 amino acids. The CDR3: CASRPGLAGGIGELFF. The CDR3 bases are TGTGCCAGCAGACCGGGACTAGCGGGAGGGATCGGGGAGCTGTTTTTT.

The genes are TRBV29-1 and TRBJ2-3; perhaps TRBD1 as D (6 bases). CDR1 is SQVTM, CDR2 ANQGSEA, per germline. V was shortened by 4 bases and J by 10 bases, with 21 bases between the two germline ends. The CDR3 totals 14 residues. CDR3 sequence (DNA): TGCAGCGTTGGTCTGGCAGGGGATATTTGGTCGCAGTATTTT. It translates to CSVGLAGDIWSQYF.

The genes are TRBV7-2 and TRBJ2-1, with TRBD1 matching over 7 bases. V dropped 5 bases and J dropped 0; count of bases not matched to a gene: 7. The CDR3 contains 16 residues. Germline V lookup: CDR1 SGHTA, CDR2 FQGNSA. The CDR3 is CASSPRTGVSYNEQFF. The CDR3 bases are TGTGCCAGCAGCCCCCGGACAGGAGTCTCCTACAATGAGCAGTTCTTC.

The count of this clone is one. The rearrangement uses TRBV11-2 and TRBJ1-2; 7 bases agree with TRBD1. The CDR3 consists of 12 residues. J was trimmed by 7 bases and V by 2 bases; bases with no gene match: 1. The germline V gene has CDR1 SGHAT and CDR2 FQNNGV. The CDR3 sequence is CASSLTGVGYTF. Here the CDR3 DNA reads TGTGCCAGCAGCTTAACAGGGGTTGGCTACACCTTC.

The rearrangement joins TRBV2 to TRBJ2-5; TRBD2 might be the D (5 bases). CDR3 length: 14 amino acids. V shed 6 bases and J shed 2 bases, with 13 bases lying between them. CDR1 and CDR2 from the germline V gene are SNHLY and FYNNEI. DNA for the CDR3: TGTGCCAGCAGACTCCGGGAACGTCAAGAGACCCAGTACTTC. Translating it yields CASRLRERQETQYF.

V usage is TRBV4-2 and J usage is TRBJ1-1, with a tentative D call TRBD1 (6 bases). Trimming shortened V by 0 bases and J by 1 base, and 9 bases separated the two germline ends. Germline V gene sequence: CDR1 LGHNA, CDR2 YNFKEQ. This CDR3 has 15 residues. CDR3 in DNA: TGTGCCAGCAGCCAAGAGTTACAGGGGAACACTGAAGCTTTCTTT. Its protein product is CASSQELQGNTEAFF.

This clone was recorded once. The chain links TRBV5-4 to TRBJ2-4, with D possibly matching TRBD1 (6 bases). The ends were cut back, 4 bases at V and 3 bases at J, with 14 bases in the middle. The CDR3 loop spans 15 amino acids. Germline loops: CDR1 SGHNT, CDR2 YYREEE (reference sequence). The CDR3 protein is CASSVGAMGKNIQYF. The CDR3 coding sequence is TGTGCCAGCAGCGTGGGGGCTATGGGCAAAAACATTCAGTACTTC.

This clone was recorded a few times. The rearrangement uses TRBV7-2 and TRBJ1-1; 7 bases line up with TRBD1. Trimming removed 3 bases from V and 7 bases from J; junction bases left unmatched: 11. The germline CDR1 and CDR2 sequences are SGHTA and FQGNSA. CDR3 length equals 15 residues. The CDR3 nucleotides are TGTGCCAGCAGCTTGGGGTTAACAGGGGCTGGTGAAGCTTTCTTT. Translation gives CASSLGLTGAGEAFF.

The gene calls are TRBV7-2 and TRBJ2-7; maybe TRBD2 (5 bases). The CDR3 loop spans 13 amino acids. Germline V gene lookup returns CDR1 SGHTA and CDR2 FQGNSA. With 1 base removed from V and 5 bases from J, the gap between germline ends came to 9 bases. The CDR3 nucleotides are TGTGCCAGCAGCTTAGGTGGGCGGGACGAGCAGTACTTC. Its protein is CASSLGGRDEQYF.

The chain employs TRBV25-1 and TRBJ1-2, with unresolved D. The V end lost 2 bases, the J end lost 10 bases, and 11 bases lay between the germline ends. Germline CDR1 MGHDK, CDR2 SYGVNS. The CDR3 runs 12 residues. The CDR3 spells CASSERGRDYTF. The CDR3 coding sequence is TGTGCCAGCAGTGAAAGAGGTCGGGACTACACCTTC.

The rearrangement links TRBV27 to TRBJ2-7; TRBD2 aligns across 7 bases. The trim removed 0 bases at V and 0 bases at J, leaving 8 bases unmatched. The CDR3 is 17 amino acids. Germline CDR1 MNHEY, CDR2 SMNVEV (reference sequence). As DNA, the CDR3 is TGTGCCAGCAGTTTATCAAAACTAGCGAGAAACTCCTACGAGCAGTACTTC. Its translation: CASSLSKLARNSYEQYF.